Listed below are T cell receptor beta chains from one sample, sequenced in a study of cytomegalovirus exposure and HLA in healthy donors. Repertoires were generated with immunoSEQ multiplex PCR, while TCRdb's copy carries only in-frame clones and drops some. The sample lists 170,000 or so clones; roughly three quarters were seen once. The sequenced material came from PBMCs. Receptors originate from a woman aged 45-59 years in good health and CMV-seropositive. Each CDR3 is given with its conserved first and last residue. Each record gives: CDR3 length, V gene, D gene, clone size, J gene, CDR3 DNA, CDR3 protein. D genes are given only for firm matches. Clone size appears in some rows only: once, few, many, or a class for an expanded clone.

18	TRBV5-1	TRBD1	-	TRBJ2-6	TGCGCCAGCAGCGGGGACAGGTTAGCCAGCTCTGGGGCCAACGTCCTGACTTTC	CASSGDRLASSGANVLTF
15	TRBV5-1	TRBD1	-	TRBJ2-7	TGCGCCAGCAGCCCGGGGACAGGGAATGTCCACGAGCAGTACTTC	CASSPGTGNVHEQYF
15	TRBV11-3	-	-	TRBJ1-1	TGTGCCAGCAGCTTAGACGGGCCTGGAGGGACTGAAGCTTTCTTT	CASSLDGPGGTEAFF
13	TRBV9	TRBD1	-	TRBJ1-4	TGTGCCAGCAACCCGACAGGGGGCGCAAAACTGTTTTTT	CASNPTGGAKLFF
14	TRBV13	TRBD1	once	TRBJ1-1	TGTGCCAGCAGTTCCAGGACAGGGCACACTGAAGCTTTCTTT	CASSSRTGHTEAFF
15	TRBV6-1	-	-	TRBJ2-7	TGTGCCAGCAGTGAAGTGGGTGGGGAGGCATACGAGCAGTACTTC	CASSEVGGEAYEQYF
16	TRBV7-2	TRBD2	-	TRBJ2-1	TGTGCCAGCAGCTTAGATGCTAGCGGACTATACAATGAGCAGTTCTTC	CASSLDASGLYNEQFF
13	TRBV5-1	TRBD1	-	TRBJ2-1	TGCGCCAGCAGCCGGGACAGGCCTAATGAGCAGTTCTTC	CASSRDRPNEQFF
12	TRBV7-3	-	-	TRBJ2-1	TGTGCCAGCAGCATACAGGGAAATGAGCAGTTCTTC	CASSIQGNEQFF
12	TRBV5-1	-	few	TRBJ1-2	TGCGCCAGCAGAGGGGATGGCTATGGCTACACCTTC	CASRGDGYGYTF
15	TRBV6-6	TRBD1	few	TRBJ2-7	TGTGCCAGCAGTTCTGGTATGGACAGGGCCCACGAGCAGTACTTC	CASSSGMDRAHEQYF
14	TRBV9	-	-	TRBJ1-1	TGTGCCAGCAGCGCGCAGGGTGGGAACACTGAAGCTTTCTTT	CASSAQGGNTEAFF
15	TRBV6-5	-	few	TRBJ1-1	TGTGCCAGCAGTTACTCGAGGGGGTTTAACACTGAAGCTTTCTTT	CASSYSRGFNTEAFF
13	TRBV6-5	-	-	TRBJ1-1	TGTGCCAGCAACCCCAGGGGTTACACTGAAGCTTTCTTT	CASNPRGYTEAFF
13	TRBV7-9	-	-	TRBJ1-2	TGTGCCAGCAGCCCACAGAACGACGATGGCTACACCTTC	CASSPQNDDGYTF
13	TRBV29-1	TRBD1	-	TRBJ1-5	TGCAGCTTCTCCCGGGACAGGGGACAGCCCCAGCATTTT	CSFSRDRGQPQHF